This T cell receptor beta chain was found in a study of T cell responses to AZD1222 COVID-19 vaccine. Study observations and caveats: Seropositive at baseline were only six AZD1222 recipients. Sampled repertoires all dated from after the peak T cell response. Clonal diversity may have been underestimated in mostly white British donors. Close to half of spike-specific TCRs reportedly recognize unmutated variant regions.

Only in-frame clones appear in the TCRdb table, and some are missing; sequencing was by immunoSEQ multiplex PCR. The sample yields 120,000 to 150,000 clones, around 90% seen once. A remark on this clone: Its antigen is not identified.

Losses at the gene ends were 2 bases for V and 1 base for J; bases not matched to a gene: 4. The CDR3 covers 15 residues. Germline values: CDR1 SGHTS, CDR2 YDEGEE. The receptor was derived from an adult in good health. This chain links TRBV5-8 with TRBJ2-7; 9 nucleotides match TRBD2. Sequencing was performed on peripheral blood, taken on day 0 of AZD1222 vaccination. The CDR3 sequence is CASSFTAGGSYEQYF. DNA for the CDR3: TGTGCCAGCAGCTTTACGGCGGGAGGGTCCTACGAGCAGTACTTC.